One sample yielded the 20 T cell receptor beta chains listed below, sequenced in a study of T cell changes during pregnancy in multiple sclerosis. Only in-frame clones appear in the TCRdb table, and some are missing; sequencing was by immunoSEQ multiplex PCR. This table holds 47,000 or so clones, around 94% found once. Here the sequenced sample was CD4+ T cells from peripheral blood mononuclear cells, taken in the first trimester of pregnancy. These receptors came from a female donor with multiple sclerosis, enrolled in a pregnancy study.

The V and J genes are TRBV5-1 and TRBJ2-2; D is possibly TRBD2 (6 bases). Germline V lookup: CDR1 SGHRS, CDR2 YFSETQ. This CDR3 has 14 residues. Trimming removed 1 base at V and 6 bases at J, with 10 bases between. The CDR3 DNA reads TGCGCCAGCAGCTTGACGACTAGTTCCGGGGAGCTGTTTTTT. It specifies CASSLTTSSGELFF.

This clone showed up just a few times. V gene TRBV14 combines with J gene TRBJ1-6; D is unresolved. Trimming took 2 bases from V and 7 from J, leaving 9 bases between them. The CDR3 contains 14 residues. Per germline, CDR1 SGHDN and CDR2 FVKESK. The chain's CDR3 is CASSQPGKNSPLHF. The CDR3 DNA reads as TGTGCCAGCAGCCAACCCGGGAAGAATTCACCCCTCCACTTT.

The gene calls are TRBV27 and TRBJ2-5; 8 bases agree with TRBD1. The trim removed 5 bases at V and 7 bases at J, leaving 12 bases unmatched. Germline CDR1 MNHEY, CDR2 SMNVEV (reference sequence). The CDR3 runs to 15 residues. Written as DNA, the CDR3 is TGTGCCAGCAGTCCCATCTCGACAGGGGTTCTGACCCAGTACTTC. Its protein product is CASSPISTGVLTQYF.

V usage is TRBV11-3 and J usage is TRBJ2-1, with D perhaps matching TRBD1 (6 bases). V was pared by 2 bases and J by 7 bases, with 9 bases between. This CDR3 contains 13 residues. Germline V gene lookup returns CDR1 SGHNT and CDR2 YENEEA. The CDR3 loop is CASSLQGWNEQFF. The CDR3, as DNA: TGTGCCAGCAGCTTACAGGGGTGGAATGAGCAGTTCTTC.

The V call is TRBV5-1, the J call TRBJ2-5; the match to TRBD2 covers 7 bases. The CDR3 totals 14 residues. Germline V lookup: CDR1 SGHRS, CDR2 YFSETQ. Trimming cost V 3 bases and J 2 bases; bases outside gene matches: 4. CDR3 in DNA: TGCGCCAGCAGCTCCCGGGACTATCAAGAGACCCAGTACTTC. Its translation is CASSSRDYQETQYF.

This chain links TRBV7-8 with TRBJ1-2, with 7 bases lining up with TRBD1. The CDR3 has 15 residues. Germline-derived CDR1 and CDR2 are SGHVS and FQNEAQ. V shed 3 bases and J 5 bases; nucleotides not matched to a gene: 9. This CDR3 reads CASSLSQTGSYGYTF. The CDR3, as DNA: TGTGCCAGCAGCTTGTCCCAGACAGGGTCTTATGGCTACACCTTC.

This rearrangement joins TRBV6-5 to TRBJ2-7; 13 nucleotides agree with TRBD2. This CDR3 spans 15 amino acids. V lost 5 bases, J lost 7 bases, and 8 bases stayed unmatched. Germline-derived CDR1 and CDR2 are MNHEY and SVGAGI. CDR3 region: CASSTHTSGGGEQYF. DNA of the CDR3: TGTGCCAGCAGTACCCATACTAGCGGGGGGGGTGAGCAGTACTTC.

This chain uses TRBV15 with TRBJ2-2; TRBD2 matches 7 bases. The CDR3 runs 17 residues. V trimming: 0 bases; J trimming: 2 bases; junction bases outside the gene matches: 6. Germline V gene data show CDR1 as LNHNV and CDR2 as YYDKDF (reference sequence). CDR3 DNA sequence: TGTGCCACCAGCAGAGATGCCATAGCGGGTAACACCGGGGAGCTGTTTTTT. Translated: CATSRDAIAGNTGELFF.

This chain joins TRBV6-4 and TRBJ1-1, with a possible D match to TRBD1 (6 bases). CDR3 length equals 16 residues. Germline lookup yields CDR1 MRHNA and CDR2 SNTAGT. V lost 6 bases, J lost 1 base, and 18 bases lay in between. As DNA, the CDR3 is TGTGCCAGCAGCTTACAACCAGGGGCCCGGAACACTGAAGCTTTCTTT. This translates into CASSLQPGARNTEAFF.

V gene TRBV5-1 combines with J gene TRBJ2-7, with TRBD1 identical over 7 bases. CDR3 length: 15 residues. Germline lookup yields CDR1 SGHRS and CDR2 YFSETQ. The V segment lost 0 bases and the J segment 6 bases; nucleotides outside the gene matches: 9. The DNA for the CDR3 is TGCGCCAGCAGCTTGGATCCGACAGGGAAAACCGAGCAGTACTTC. It codes for CASSLDPTGKTEQYF.

The chain is built from TRBV6-6 and TRBJ2-5; 10 nucleotides line up with TRBD1. The CDR3 runs to 16 residues. V lost 2 bases, J lost 2 bases, and 5 bases stayed unmatched. CDR1 and CDR2 (germline): MNHNY, SVGAGI (reference sequence). This CDR3 is CASSYPGQGGQETQYF. The CDR3, as DNA: TGTGCCAGCAGTTACCCCGGACAGGGGGGGCAAGAGACCCAGTACTTC.

This chain uses TRBV6-1 with TRBJ2-1; D is perhaps TRBD1 (6 bases). The CDR3 consists of 13 residues. Trimming cost V 10 bases and J 10 bases, with 20 bases left between them. The germline V gene encodes CDR1 MNHNS and CDR2 SASEGT. The CDR3 sequence: CAILRKGDREQFF. In DNA, the CDR3 is TGTGCCATCCTGAGGAAGGGGGATCGAGAGCAGTTCTTC.

V usage is TRBV5-1 and J usage is TRBJ2-3; the D is unclear. The CDR3 sequence is 16 residues long. Trimming shortened V by 0 bases and J by 2 bases, and 13 bases separated the two germline ends. CDR1 and CDR2 from the germline V gene are SGHRS and YFSETQ. The CDR3 sequence: CASSLAAQWATDTQYF. In DNA, the CDR3 is TGCGCCAGCAGCTTGGCCGCCCAATGGGCCACAGATACGCAGTATTTT.

The rearrangement joins TRBV5-1 to TRBJ2-7; 7 bases agree with TRBD1. CDR3 length: 14 residues. V lost 4 bases and J lost 3; bases outside the gene matches: 7. Germline CDR1 SGHRS, CDR2 YFSETQ. The CDR3, as DNA: TGCGCCAGCAGCAGTGGGACAGCCTTCTACGAGCAGTACTTC. Protein sequence: CASSSGTAFYEQYF.

The V call is TRBV29-1, the J call TRBJ2-7; the match to TRBD1 covers 9 bases. The CDR3 length is 12 residues. V gave up 4 bases and J gave up 3 bases; unmatched junction bases: 1. Germline CDR1 and CDR2: SQVTM and ANQGSEA. DNA for the CDR3: TGCAGCGTTGGACAGGGGGGCTACGAGCAGTACTTC. This codes for CSVGQGGYEQYF.

This clone was counted between two and nine times. This chain uses TRBV29-1 with TRBJ1-1; 7 bases are shared with TRBD1. The CDR3 sequence is 13 residues long. After removal of 5 bases from V and 0 bases from J, the junction contained 3 bases not matched to a gene. Germline CDR1 is SQVTM and CDR2 is ANQGSEA. CDR3 coding DNA: TGCAGCGTTAGGGGACAGATGAACACTGAAGCTTTCTTT. The encoded protein is CSVRGQMNTEAFF.

This clone was observed a single time. The chain carries TRBV5-6 and TRBJ1-6, with TRBD1 matching 8 bases. The V segment lost 0 bases and the J segment 11 bases; nucleotides outside the gene matches: 10. Germline CDR1 is SGHDT and CDR2 is YYEEEE. The CDR3 consists of 16 residues. CDR3 sequence reads: CASSLEQGQARAPLHF. The CDR3 nucleotides read TGTGCCAGCAGCTTGGAGCAGGGACAGGCTAGGGCACCCCTCCACTTT.

The chain recombines TRBV5-1 with TRBJ1-6; D gene uncertain. CDR1 is SGHRS, CDR2 YFSETQ, per germline. The CDR3 runs 14 residues. V was shortened by 0 bases and J by 12 bases, with 13 bases between the two germline ends. CDR3 nucleotide sequence: TGCGCCAGCAGCTTGGACCCACCTGCACAACCCCTCCACTTT. Encoded protein: CASSLDPPAQPLHF.

This chain links TRBV6-1 with TRBJ2-7; 11 nucleotides match TRBD2. Trimming took 4 bases from V and 7 from J; bases not matched to a gene: 3. CDR3 length equals 13 residues. Germline CDR1 and CDR2: MNHNS and SASEGT. CDR3: CASSARLAGEQYF. Here the CDR3 DNA reads TGTGCCAGCAGTGCAAGACTAGCGGGGGAGCAGTACTTC.

The chain combines TRBV6-1 with TRBJ2-3, with D possibly matching TRBD2 (5 bases). With 5 bases removed from V and 5 bases from J, the gap between germline ends came to 8 bases. The V gene's germline CDR1 is MNHNS and CDR2 SASEGT. This CDR3 comprises 12 residues. DNA for the CDR3: TGTGCCAGCAGTCAACTAGGAGATACGCAGTATTTT. This translates into CASSQLGDTQYF.